These 18 T cell receptor beta chains were sequenced from one sample in a study of identical twins (dated by TCRdb to the mid-2010s). To prepare the library, 5' RACE was applied. The sample was run on an Illumina HiSeq 2000. Through fastp at Q25 and MiXCR, TCRdb rebuilt clones from the public reads, retaining in-frame beta chains. All rows with the same CDR3 protein become a single entry with the most common DNA and genes. The sample table contains some 900,000 distinct CDR3 sequences; only one count was recorded for around 12% of them. About 1.5% of the sample goes to the ten largest clones. This same sample was also part of a study on yellow fever vaccine responses in identical twins.

The sequenced material came from PBMCs. These receptors all stem from a woman between 18 and 30 years old in good health.

This clonotype has just a few counts. The gene calls are TRBV4-1 and TRBJ1-5; D call uncertain. CDR3 length equals 14 residues. Trimming cost V 3 bases and J 2 bases, with 8 bases left between them. Germline assignment: CDR1 MGHRA and CDR2 YSYEKL. The CDR3 bases are TGCGCCAGCAGCCACGAAGGTGGCAATCAGCCCCAGCATTTT. Translated: CASSHEGGNQPQHF.

At least ten counts were recorded for this clonotype. This chain links TRBV12-3 or TRBV12-4 with TRBJ2-5, with a weak D call TRBD2 (5 bases). The CDR3 is 16 residues long. Trimming left V 3 bases short and J 1 base short, with 15 bases between. The CDR3 loop reads CASSLRVGNFQETQYF. CDR3 in DNA: TGTGCCAGCAGTTTGAGGGTGGGGAATTTCCAAGAGACCCAGTACTTC.

This clonotype came up a few times. The V call is TRBV12-3 or TRBV12-4, the J call TRBJ2-7, with 8 bases fitting TRBD1. This CDR3 region has 14 residues. The V segment lost 6 bases and the J segment 2 bases; nucleotides outside the gene matches: 6. This chain's CDR3 is CASSHGQGTYEQYV. The CDR3 bases are TGTGCCAGCAGCCACGGACAGGGTACCTACGAGCAGTACGTC.

As DNA, the CDR3 is TGTGCCAGCAGTTACTCGCCACAGGAACCCTTTCAAGAGACCCAGTACTTC. Its translation is CASSYSPQEPFQETQYF. V and J are TRBV6-5 and TRBJ2-5; TRBD1 is a possible D gene (5 bases). The CDR3 consists of 17 residues. V was clipped by 0 bases and J by 2 bases, with 16 bases between them. Germline V lookup: CDR1 MNHEY, CDR2 SVGAGI.

This clonotype came up a few times. The genes are TRBV29-1 and TRBJ2-6; 8 nucleotides align to TRBD1. CDR3 length: 14 residues. With 6 bases clipped from V and 1 base from J, the junction kept 2 bases outside the gene matches. Germline V gene sequence: CDR1 SQVTM, CDR2 ANQGSEA. The CDR3 nucleotides read TGCAGCGTCAGGACAGGGTCTGGGGCCAACGTCCTGACTTTC. Its protein is CSVRTGSGANVLTF.

The gene calls are TRBV15 and TRBJ2-1, with 8 bases lining up with TRBD2. Germline CDR1 LNHNV, CDR2 YYDKDF (reference sequence). V gave up 1 base and J gave up 5 bases; unmatched junction bases: 7. The CDR3 runs to 16 residues. The CDR3 DNA sequence: TGTGCCACCAGCAGAGCTACTAGCGGTGACCACAATGAGCAGTTCTTC. As protein: CATSRATSGDHNEQFF.

This clonotype came up a few times. CDR3 residues: CASSPDGLSNQPQHF. DNA of the CDR3: TGTGCCAGCAGTCCGGACGGTCTTAGCAATCAGCCCCAGCATTTT. The chain has TRBV2 and TRBJ1-5; D remains ambiguous. V was pared by 5 bases and J by 0 bases, with 11 bases between. CDR1 and CDR2 from the germline V gene are SNHLY and FYNNEI. The CDR3 loop spans 15 amino acids.

This chain uses TRBV12-3 or TRBV12-4 with TRBJ2-3; 8 bases align to TRBD1. The trim removed 5 bases at V and 2 bases at J, leaving 6 bases unmatched. This CDR3 contains 15 residues. CDR3 coding DNA: TGTGCCAGCAGTGCCGGGACAGGAACCACAGATACGCAGTATTTT. Its protein product is CASSAGTGTTDTQYF.

The chain uses TRBV18 and TRBJ2-1; 15 nucleotides match TRBD2. Trimming removed 6 bases from V and 7 bases from J; junction bases left unmatched: 7. Germline CDR1 KGHSH, CDR2 LQKENI. The CDR3 extends over 16 amino acids. For the CDR3, the DNA is TGTGCCAGCTCCCCGACGGGACTAGCGGGAGGTAATGAGCAGTTCTTC. The encoded protein is CASSPTGLAGGNEQFF.

This clonotype turned up a few times. This chain uses TRBV6-4 with TRBJ2-2; D assignment may be TRBD1 or TRBD2 (6 bases each). Germline CDR1 reads MRHNA; CDR2 reads SNTAGT. The CDR3 consists of 16 residues. With 5 bases removed from V and 4 bases from J, the gap between germline ends came to 17 bases. The DNA for the CDR3 is TGTGCCAGCAGTACCGAAGGGGGGCTCGGCACCGGGGAGCTGTTTTTT. It is translated as CASSTEGGLGTGELFF.

The V and J genes are TRBV7-9 and TRBJ2-2; D is possibly TRBD1 (6 bases). The CDR3 covers 17 residues. Germline V gene sequence: CDR1 SEHNR, CDR2 FQNEAQ (reference sequence). Deletions cut 9 bases from V and 0 bases from J, with 20 bases between. The CDR3 nucleotides read TGTGCCAGTTGCTACGCGTCGGGACACGCGAACACCGGGGAGCTGTTTTTT. It codes for CASCYASGHANTGELFF.

The chain combines TRBV7-9 with TRBJ1-4; no clear D. Trimming pared 5 bases from V and 3 bases from J, leaving 16 bases between. Germline CDR1 SEHNR, CDR2 FQNEAQ (reference sequence). The CDR3 is made up of 16 amino acids. CDR3 protein: CASSRRVMPPNEKLFF. CDR3 bases: TGTGCCAGCAGCCGCCGGGTGATGCCACCTAATGAAAAACTGTTTTTT.

This clonotype was counted between two and nine times. This chain links TRBV2 with TRBJ2-7; 7 nucleotides align to TRBD2. Germline V gene lookup returns CDR1 SNHLY and CDR2 FYNNEI. V lost 0 bases, J lost 1 base, and 9 bases stayed unmatched. The CDR3 length is 17 residues. CDR3 in amino acids: CASSEALPTSVSYEQYV. The DNA for the CDR3 is TGTGCCAGCAGTGAAGCGCTCCCCACTAGCGTGTCCTACGAGCAGTACGTC.

On this clonotype itself: At one end the junction does not follow the germline gene, possibly because of a read error. The V and J genes are TRBV20-1 and TRBJ2-1, with 7 bases identical to TRBD2. Germline CDR1 DFQATT, CDR2 SNEGSKA (reference sequence). The CDR3 has 18 amino acids. The CDR3 region has the DNA TGCTGTGCTAGATATCAAAAGGGTAGCGGGCAGTCCTACAATGAGCAGTTCTTC. It yields the protein CCARYQKGSGQSYNEQFF.

This clonotype was observed a few times. V usage is TRBV6-5 and J usage is TRBJ2-5; 8 bases align to TRBD2. CDR3 length: 16 amino acids. Germline trimming cut 3 bases from V and 5 bases from J; bases unmatched to any gene: 11. Germline assignment: CDR1 MNHEY and CDR2 SVGAGI. The CDR3, as DNA: TGTGCCAGCAGTTATTCCACCGGACTAGCTGGGGAGACCCAGTACTTC. It codes for CASSYSTGLAGETQYF.

This clonotype came up many times. This rearrangement joins TRBV6-1 to TRBJ2-3; 8 bases are a match to TRBD2. The CDR3 has 15 residues. Germline V CDR1 and CDR2: MNHNS, SASEGT. V shed 7 bases and J 2 bases; nucleotides not matched to a gene: 8. The CDR3 sequence is CASTPTGGNTDTQYF. In DNA form, the CDR3 reads TGTGCCAGCACCCCTACGGGGGGGAACACAGATACGCAGTATTTT.

This clonotype was counted many times. The chain has TRBV7-9 and TRBJ2-7; perhaps D is TRBD1 or TRBD2 (5 bases each). Per the germline V gene, CDR1 is SEHNR and CDR2 is FQNEAQ (reference sequence). The CDR3 totals 13 residues. Deletions cut 6 bases from V and 7 bases from J, with 16 bases between. The DNA for the CDR3 is TGTGCCAGCAGTTCAGGGACGTCGAGGGAGCAGTACTTC. Amino acid sequence: CASSSGTSREQYF.

The sample holds a few counts of this clonotype. This chain uses TRBV9 with TRBJ1-1; the match to TRBD1 covers 8 bases. The V gene's germline CDR1 is SGDLS and CDR2 YYNGEE. This CDR3 has 15 residues. V trimming: 4 bases; J trimming: 4 bases; junction bases outside the gene matches: 9. In nucleotides, the CDR3 is TGTGCCAGCAGCCCCCGGACAGGGCTGGCCACTGAAGCTTTCTTT. It yields the protein CASSPRTGLATEAFF.